This TCR beta chain was sequenced in a study of CD8 T cells in ankylosing spondylitis. Study results and caveats: Matched ankylosing spondylitis synovial fluid reportedly contained a significantly enriched population of disease-linked clones. Certain motif variants had earlier been reported in reactive arthritis synovial fluid and blood.

The J segment lost 4 bases and the V segment lost 0 bases, leaving 4 bases of the junction unmatched. This CDR3 has 15 amino acids. Per the germline V gene, CDR1 is SGDLS and CDR2 is YYNGEE. This clonotype was seen ten or more times. Its antigen is currently unknown. It was by quantitative 5'-RACE with molecular barcodes that TCR beta libraries were made. TCRdb reanalysed the 5' RACE reads using MiXCR and keeps one entry per CDR3 protein. Of tens of thousands of distinct CDR3 sequences listed, 2% to 3% are singletons. The genes are TRBV9 and TRBJ2-7; TRBD2 aligns across 10 bases. The clonotype was recovered from a female donor with ankylosing spondylitis or in good health (not recorded which). Sequencing was performed on blood, either unsorted or a sorted T cell fraction (not recorded which). Written as DNA, the CDR3 is TGTGCCAGCAGCGTAGCTAGCGGGAGTGTGTACGAGCAGTACTTC. This translates into CASSVASGSVYEQYF.